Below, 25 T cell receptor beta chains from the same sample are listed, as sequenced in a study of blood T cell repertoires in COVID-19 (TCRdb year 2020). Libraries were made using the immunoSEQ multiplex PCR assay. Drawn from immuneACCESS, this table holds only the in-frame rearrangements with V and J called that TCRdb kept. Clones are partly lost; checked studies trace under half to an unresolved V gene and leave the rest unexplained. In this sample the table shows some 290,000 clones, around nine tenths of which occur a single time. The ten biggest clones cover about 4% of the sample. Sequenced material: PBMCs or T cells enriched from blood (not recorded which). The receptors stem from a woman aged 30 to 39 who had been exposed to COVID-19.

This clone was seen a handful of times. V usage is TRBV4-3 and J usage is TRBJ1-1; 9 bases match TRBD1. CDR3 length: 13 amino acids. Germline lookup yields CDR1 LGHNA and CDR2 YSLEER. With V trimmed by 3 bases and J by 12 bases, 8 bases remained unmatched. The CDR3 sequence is CASSHPGTGTSFF. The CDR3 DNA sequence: TGCGCCAGCAGCCACCCCGGGACAGGGACGTCTTTCTTT.

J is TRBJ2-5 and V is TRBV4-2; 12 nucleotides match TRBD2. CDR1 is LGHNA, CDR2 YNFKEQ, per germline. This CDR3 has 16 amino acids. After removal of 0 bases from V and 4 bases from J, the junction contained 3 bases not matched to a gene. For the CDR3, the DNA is TGTGCCAGCAGCCAAGAGGCGACTAGCGGGGGAGAGACCCAGTACTTC. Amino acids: CASSQEATSGGETQYF.

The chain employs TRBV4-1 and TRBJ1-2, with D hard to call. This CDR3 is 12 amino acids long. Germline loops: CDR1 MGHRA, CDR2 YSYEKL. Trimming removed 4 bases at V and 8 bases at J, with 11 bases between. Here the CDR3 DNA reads TGCGCCAGCAGCCGCCCACCGGAGGGCTACACCTTC. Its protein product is CASSRPPEGYTF.

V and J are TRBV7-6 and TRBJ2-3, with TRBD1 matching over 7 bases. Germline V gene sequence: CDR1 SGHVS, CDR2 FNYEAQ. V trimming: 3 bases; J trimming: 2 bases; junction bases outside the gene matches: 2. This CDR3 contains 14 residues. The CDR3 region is CASSLGQTTDTQYF. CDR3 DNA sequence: TGTGCCAGCAGCTTGGGACAGACCACAGATACGCAGTATTTT.

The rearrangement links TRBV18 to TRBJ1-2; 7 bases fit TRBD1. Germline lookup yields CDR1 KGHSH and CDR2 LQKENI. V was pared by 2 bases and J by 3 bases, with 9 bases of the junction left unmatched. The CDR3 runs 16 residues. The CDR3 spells CASSPYYNRGDYGYTF. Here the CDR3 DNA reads TGTGCCAGCTCACCATATTACAACAGGGGAGACTATGGCTACACCTTC.

CDR3 loop: CASTFISYGYTF. CDR3 nucleotides: TGTGCCAGCACTTTTATCAGCTATGGCTACACCTTC. V usage is TRBV5-8 and J usage is TRBJ1-2; unclear D gene. V lost 6 bases and J 4 bases, leaving 10 bases between the germline ends. The CDR3 is made up of 12 amino acids. Germline V CDR1 and CDR2: SGHTS, YDEGEE.

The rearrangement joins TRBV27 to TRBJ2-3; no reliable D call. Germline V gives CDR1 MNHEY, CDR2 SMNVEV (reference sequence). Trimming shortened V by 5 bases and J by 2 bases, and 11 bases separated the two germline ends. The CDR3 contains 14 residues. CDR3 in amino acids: CASSIALVTDTQYF. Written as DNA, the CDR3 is TGTGCCAGCAGTATCGCCCTAGTCACAGATACGCAGTATTTT.

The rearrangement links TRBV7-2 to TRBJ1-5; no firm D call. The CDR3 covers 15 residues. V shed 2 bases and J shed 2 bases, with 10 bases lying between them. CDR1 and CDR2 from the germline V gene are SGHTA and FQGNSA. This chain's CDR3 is CASSLTGWGNQPQHF. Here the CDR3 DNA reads TGTGCCAGCAGCTTAACGGGATGGGGCAATCAGCCCCAGCATTTT.

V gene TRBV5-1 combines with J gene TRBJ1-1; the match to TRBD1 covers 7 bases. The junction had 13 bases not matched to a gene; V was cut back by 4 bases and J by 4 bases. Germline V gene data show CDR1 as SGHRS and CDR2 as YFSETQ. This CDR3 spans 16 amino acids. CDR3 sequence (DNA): TGCGCCAGCAGCCCCCAGGGGAGACAGGGAAGCACTGAAGCTTTCTTT. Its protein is CASSPQGRQGSTEAFF.

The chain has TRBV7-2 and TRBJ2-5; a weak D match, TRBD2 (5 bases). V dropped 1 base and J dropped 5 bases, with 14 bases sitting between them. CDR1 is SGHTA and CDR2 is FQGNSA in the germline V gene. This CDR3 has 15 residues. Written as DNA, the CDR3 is TGTGCCAGCAGCTTAGGTACCGCTAGCTGGGAGACCCAGTACTTC. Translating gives CASSLGTASWETQYF.

In nucleotides, the CDR3 is TGCGCCAGCAGCCTACGAAACACAGGGAGTACTGAAGCTTTCTTT. It codes for CASSLRNTGSTEAFF. The genes are TRBV5-1 and TRBJ1-1; TRBD1 is a possible D gene (6 bases). CDR3 size: 15 residues. Trimming left V 4 bases short and J 5 bases short, with 18 bases between. Germline CDR1 is SGHRS and CDR2 is YFSETQ.

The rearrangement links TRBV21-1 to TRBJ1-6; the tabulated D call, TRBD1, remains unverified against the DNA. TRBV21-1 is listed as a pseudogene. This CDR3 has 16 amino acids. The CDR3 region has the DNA TGTGCCAGCAGCAAAGAGTCAGGGGGGACCAATTCACCCCTCCACTTT. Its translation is CASSKESGGTNSPLHF.

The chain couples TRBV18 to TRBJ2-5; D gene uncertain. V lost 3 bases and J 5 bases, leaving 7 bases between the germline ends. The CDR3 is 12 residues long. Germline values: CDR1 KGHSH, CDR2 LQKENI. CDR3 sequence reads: CASSPLRETQYF. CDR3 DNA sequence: TGTGCCAGCTCACCCCTCCGGGAGACCCAGTACTTC.

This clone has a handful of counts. The CDR3 DNA reads as TGTGCTAGTGGTTTGCCCCGACAGGACCCTAACTATGGCTACACCTTC. It encodes CASGLPRQDPNYGYTF. This chain uses TRBV12-5 with TRBJ1-2; a possible D gene is TRBD1 (6 bases). From germline, CDR1 is LGHNT and CDR2 FRNRAP. The CDR3 extends over 16 amino acids. V was trimmed by 2 bases and J by 0 bases, leaving 13 bases between them.

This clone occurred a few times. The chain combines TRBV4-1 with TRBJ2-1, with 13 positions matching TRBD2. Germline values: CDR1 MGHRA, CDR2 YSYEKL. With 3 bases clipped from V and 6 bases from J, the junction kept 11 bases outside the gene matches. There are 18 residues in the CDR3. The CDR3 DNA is TGCGCCAGCAGCCAGGGGCCATCCTGGACTAGCGGGGGCAATGAGCAGTTCTTC. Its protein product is CASSQGPSWTSGGNEQFF.

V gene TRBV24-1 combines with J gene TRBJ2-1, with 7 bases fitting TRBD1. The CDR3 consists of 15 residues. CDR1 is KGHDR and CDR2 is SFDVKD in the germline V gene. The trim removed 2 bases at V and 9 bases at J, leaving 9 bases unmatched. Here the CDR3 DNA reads TGTGCCACCAGTGATTCCGGGACAGATTACGGTGAGCAGTTCTTC. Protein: CATSDSGTDYGEQFF.

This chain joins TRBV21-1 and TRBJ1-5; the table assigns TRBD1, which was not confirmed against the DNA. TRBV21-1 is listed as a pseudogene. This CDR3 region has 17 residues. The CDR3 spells CASTQRRQQGWDQPQHF. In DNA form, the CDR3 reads TGTGCCAGCACCCAAAGAAGGCAACAGGGGTGGGATCAGCCCCAGCATTTT.

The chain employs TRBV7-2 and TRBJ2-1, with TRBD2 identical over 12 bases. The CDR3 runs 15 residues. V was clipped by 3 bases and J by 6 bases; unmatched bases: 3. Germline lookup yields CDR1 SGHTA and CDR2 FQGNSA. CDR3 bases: TGTGCCAGCAGCTTCCTAGCGGGGGGGCCCAATGAGCAGTTCTTC. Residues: CASSFLAGGPNEQFF.

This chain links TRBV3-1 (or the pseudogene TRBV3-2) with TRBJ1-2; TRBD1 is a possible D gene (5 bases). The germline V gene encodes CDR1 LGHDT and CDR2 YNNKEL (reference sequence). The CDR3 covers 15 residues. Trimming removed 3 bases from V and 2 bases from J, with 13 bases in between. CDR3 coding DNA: TGTGCCAGCAGCCATTGGGGCAGAAAAAACTATGGCTACACCTTC. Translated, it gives CASSHWGRKNYGYTF.

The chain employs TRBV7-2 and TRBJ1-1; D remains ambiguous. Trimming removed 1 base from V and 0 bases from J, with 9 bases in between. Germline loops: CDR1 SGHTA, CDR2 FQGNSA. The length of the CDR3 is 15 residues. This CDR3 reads CASSLVGQLNTEAFF. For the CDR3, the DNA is TGTGCCAGCAGCTTAGTGGGCCAACTGAACACTGAAGCTTTCTTT.

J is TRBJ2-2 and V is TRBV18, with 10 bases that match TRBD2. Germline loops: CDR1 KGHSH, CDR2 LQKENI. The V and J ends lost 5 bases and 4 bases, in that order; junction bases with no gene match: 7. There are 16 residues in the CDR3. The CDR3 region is CASSSSSGGSTGELFF. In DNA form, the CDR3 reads TGTGCCAGCTCATCGTCTAGCGGGGGTTCCACCGGGGAGCTGTTTTTT.

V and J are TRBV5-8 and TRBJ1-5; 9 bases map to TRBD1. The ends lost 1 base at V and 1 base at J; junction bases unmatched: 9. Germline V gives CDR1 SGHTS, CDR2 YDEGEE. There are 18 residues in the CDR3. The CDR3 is CASSLTGGFLWSNQPQHF. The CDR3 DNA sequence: TGTGCCAGCAGCTTGACAGGGGGCTTTCTGTGGAGCAATCAGCCCCAGCATTTT.

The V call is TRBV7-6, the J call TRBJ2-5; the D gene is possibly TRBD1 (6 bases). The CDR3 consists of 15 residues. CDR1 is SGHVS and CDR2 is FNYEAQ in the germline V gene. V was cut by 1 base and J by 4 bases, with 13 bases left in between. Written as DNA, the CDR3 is TGTGCCAGCAGCTTAGACCAGGGGTGGTTAGAGACCCAGTACTTC. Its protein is CASSLDQGWLETQYF.

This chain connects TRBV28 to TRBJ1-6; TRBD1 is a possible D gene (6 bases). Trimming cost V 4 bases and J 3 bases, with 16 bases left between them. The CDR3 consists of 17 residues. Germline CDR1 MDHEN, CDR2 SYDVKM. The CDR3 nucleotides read TGTGCCAGCAGTTCACCGGCTAGGGGGGGCTATAATTCACCCCTCCACTTT. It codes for CASSSPARGGYNSPLHF.

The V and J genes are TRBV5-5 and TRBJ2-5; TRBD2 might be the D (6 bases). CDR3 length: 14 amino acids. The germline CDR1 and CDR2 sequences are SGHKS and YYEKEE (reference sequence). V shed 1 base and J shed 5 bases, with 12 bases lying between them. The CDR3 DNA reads TGTGCCAGCAGCTTGCGGTCGGGGGTGGAGACCCAGTACTTC. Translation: CASSLRSGVETQYF.